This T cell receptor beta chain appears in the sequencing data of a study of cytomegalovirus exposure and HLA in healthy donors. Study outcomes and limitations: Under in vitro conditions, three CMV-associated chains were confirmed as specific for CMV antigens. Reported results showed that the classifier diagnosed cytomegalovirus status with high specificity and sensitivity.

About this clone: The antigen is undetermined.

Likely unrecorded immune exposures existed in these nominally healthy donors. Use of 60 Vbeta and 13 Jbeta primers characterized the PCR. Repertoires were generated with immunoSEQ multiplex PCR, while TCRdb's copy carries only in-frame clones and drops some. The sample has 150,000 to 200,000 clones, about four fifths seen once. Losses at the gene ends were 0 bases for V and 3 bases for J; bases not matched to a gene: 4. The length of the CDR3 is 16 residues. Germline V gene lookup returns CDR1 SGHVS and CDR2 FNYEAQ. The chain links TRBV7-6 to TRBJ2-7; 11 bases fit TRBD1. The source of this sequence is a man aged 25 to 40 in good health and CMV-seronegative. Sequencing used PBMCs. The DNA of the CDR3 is TGTGCCAGCAGCTTAGCCTCCGGGACAGGGGGCTACGAGCAGTACTTC. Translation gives CASSLASGTGGYEQYF.